These T cell receptor beta chains were read from a single sample in a study of T cell responses to AZD1222 COVID-19 vaccine. Method: immunoSEQ multiplex PCR; TCRdb's copy keeps in-frame clones and lacks some. The sample comprises 65,000 to 75,000 clones, 65% to 90% of which are singletons, and about 5.6% rests with the top ten. Sequenced material: peripheral blood, taken on day 0 of AZD1222 vaccination. All receptors derive from an adult in good health. CDR3s include the opening cysteine and the closing phenylalanine or tryptophan. A D gene is named only where the DNA matches it firmly. Expanded clones get a size class; other rows say once, few or many, or leave the size out.

.	TRBD1	TRBJ1-5	TRBV7-8	TGTGCCAGCAGCTACCGGACAGGGGATAATCAGCCCCAGCATTTT	CASSYRTGDNQPQHF
.	TRBD1	TRBJ2-2	TRBV4-1	TGCGCCAGCAGCCAGGACAGGGGGGGGCGGGAGCTGTTTTTT	CASSQDRGGRELFF
.	.	TRBJ2-3	TRBV24-1	TGTGCCACCAGTGATACAGCCCCAGATACGCAGTATTTT	CATSDTAPDTQYF
.	TRBD2	TRBJ2-2	TRBV7-3	TGTGCCAGCAGACTAGCCGGGGGGGCCCCCGGGGAGCTGTTTTTT	CASRLAGGAPGELFF
few	.	TRBJ1-2	TRBV6-5	TGTGCCAGCAGTAACCTCTATGGCTACACCTTC	CASSNLYGYTF
few	TRBD2	TRBJ2-2	TRBV3-1/TRBV3-2	TGTGCCAGCGGCGGACAAGGGGAGGGTACCGGGGAGCTGTTTTTT	CASGGQGEGTGELFF
.	TRBD1	TRBJ1-3	TRBV6-5	TGTGCCAGCAGTTACGGGGGACAGTCTGGAAACACCATATATTTT	CASSYGGQSGNTIYF
.	.	TRBJ2-7	TRBV21-1	TGTGCCAGCAGCAAAGAGGGGGCGGGGGATGTCAACTACGAGCAGTACTTC	CASSKEGAGDVNYEQYF
.	TRBD1	TRBJ1-1	TRBV19	TGTGCCAGTAGTATAGATCGGGACAGGACGGAGCCGAACACTGAAGCTTTCTTT	CASSIDRDRTEPNTEAFF
.	.	TRBJ2-2	TRBV9	TGTGCCAGCAGCGAACGGGACAAACATAACACCGGGGAGCTGTTTTTT	CASSERDKHNTGELFF
.	.	TRBJ1-1	TRBV5-4	TGTGCCAGCAGCTTTGGTGGCCTCACTGAAGCTTTCTTT	CASSFGGLTEAFF
.	.	TRBJ1-2	TRBV3-1/TRBV3-2	TGTGCCAGCAGCCCCCCCGGGTCCGGCTATGGCTACACCTTC	CASSPPGSGYGYTF
.	.	TRBJ1-5	TRBV7-2	TGTGCCAGCAGCGTGCAGGTAGGGGCCGATCAGCCCCAGCATTTT	CASSVQVGADQPQHF
.	.	TRBJ1-2	TRBV7-2	TGTGCCAGCAGCTTATGGTCAGATGGCTACACCTTC	CASSLWSDGYTF
.	TRBD1	TRBJ2-3	TRBV5-1	TGCGCCAGCAGCAACGAACAGGGGGCAGATACGCAGTATTTT	CASSNEQGADTQYF
.	.	TRBJ2-1	TRBV30	TGTGCCTGGGCCTGGAACAATGAGCAGTTCTTC	CAWAWNNEQFF
.	TRBD1	TRBJ1-6	TRBV5-1	TGCGCCAGCAGCTTGACAGGGGGTTCACCCCTCCACTTT	CASSLTGGSPLHF
.	TRBD1	TRBJ1-6	TRBV28	TGTGCCAGCAGTGACTCGACAGGGGCCGATTCACCCCTCCACTTT	CASSDSTGADSPLHF
.	TRBD2	TRBJ2-1	TRBV27	TGTGCCAGCAGTCCCGGGACTAGCGGGGGGAACAATGAGCAGTTCTTC	CASSPGTSGGNNEQFF
.	TRBD1	TRBJ2-7	TRBV5-4	TGTGCCAGCAGCTTGCAGGGGGCGCTGAACGAGCAGTACTTC	CASSLQGALNEQYF
.	TRBD1	TRBJ1-6	TRBV7-9	TGTGCCAGCAGCTTAGGGGACAGGGATAATTCACCCCTCCACTTT	CASSLGDRDNSPLHF
.	.	TRBJ1-1	TRBV4-3	TGCGCCAGCAGCCAGGGGACGGGGAGTCGAGAAGCTTTCTTT	CASSQGTGSREAFF
once	TRBD2	TRBJ2-7	TRBV10-2	TGCGCCAGCAGTAGCGGGGCCTCCTACGAGCAGTACTTC	CASSSGASYEQYF
once	TRBD1	TRBJ2-7	TRBV6-5	TGTGCCAGCGTGATGGGACAGGGGGCCTACGAGCAGTACTTC	CASVMGQGAYEQYF
.	TRBD1	TRBJ2-3	TRBV18	TGTGCCAGCTCAATCGACAGGGTCACAGATACGCAGTATTTT	CASSIDRVTDTQYF